This TCR beta chain was identified during a study of metastatic and nonmetastatic thyroid tumors. Looking at the study overall: It was across blood and tumor or nodule tissue from malignant and benign thyroid patients that repertoires were compared. General study findings and limits: For both blood and tumor, malignant thyroid tumors reportedly showed significantly higher TCR beta diversity than benign nodules did.

This CDR3 has 16 residues. The V gene's germline CDR1 is GTSNPN and CDR2 SVGIG (reference sequence). J lost 8 bases, V lost 3 bases, and 17 bases had no gene match. Original analysis: Variation in CDR3 across clinicopathological groups served as the basis for constructing a distant-metastasis classifier in papillary thyroid cancer. TCRdb reanalyzed the PCR reads via MiXCR. The V and J calls and clone size are TCRdb's, not the authors'. This sample carries fewer than 15,000 clones, about 26% of them seen once, and the ten largest clones take approximately 12%. Not a single patient had been given any form of treatment at any point before undergoing thyroid surgery. This clone was counted at least ten times. Its specificity is not known.

The sample consisted of tumor tissue. The sequence was obtained from a female donor with papillary thyroid cancer or a benign thyroid nodule (not recorded which). Some clones in this sample may be carry-over from other donors' samples. The chain has TRBV30 and TRBJ1-1; 8 bases are shared with TRBD1. The CDR3 region has the DNA TGTGCCTGGAGCGCGACAGGGGTTCAGTCTCGAGAGGAAGCTTTCTTT. This sequence encodes CAWSATGVQSREEAFF.